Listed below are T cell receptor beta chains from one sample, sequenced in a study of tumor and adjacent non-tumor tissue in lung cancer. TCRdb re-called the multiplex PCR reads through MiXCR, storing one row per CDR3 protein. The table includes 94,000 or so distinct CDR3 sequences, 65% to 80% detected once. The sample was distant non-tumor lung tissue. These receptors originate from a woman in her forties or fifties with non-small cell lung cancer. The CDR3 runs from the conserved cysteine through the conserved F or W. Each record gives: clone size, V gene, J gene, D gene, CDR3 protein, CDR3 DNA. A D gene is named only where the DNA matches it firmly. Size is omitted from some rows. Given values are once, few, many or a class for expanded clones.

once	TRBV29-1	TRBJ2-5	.	CSAGGLVGQDTQYF	TGCAGCGCCGGTGGACTAGTGGGACAAGATACCCAGTACTTC
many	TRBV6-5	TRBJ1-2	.	CASTTLRSGGGYTF	TGTGCCAGCACCACTTTACGTTCGGGGGGCGGCTACACCTTC
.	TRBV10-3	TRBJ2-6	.	CAIMGAQLPGVNVLTF	TGTGCCATCATGGGTGCACAGCTCCCTGGGGTCAACGTCCTGACTTTC
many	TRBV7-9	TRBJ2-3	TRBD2	CASSPQERESTDTQYF	TGTGCCAGCAGTCCTCAGGAGCGGGAAAGCACAGATACGCAGTATTTT
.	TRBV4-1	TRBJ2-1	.	CGSRTIGEQFF	TGTGGTAGCAGGACCATAGGTGAGCAGTTCTTC
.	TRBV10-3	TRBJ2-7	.	CAIAAENNEQYF	TGTGCCATAGCAGCAGAAAACAACGAGCAGTACTTC
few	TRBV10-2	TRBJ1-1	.	CASSSLVRVAEAFF	TGCGCCAGTAGTTCCCTAGTGAGGGTAGCTGAGGCTTTCTTT
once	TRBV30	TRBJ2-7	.	CVWAWVLSREQYF	TGTGTCTGGGCTTGGGTCCTTTCGAGAGAGCAGTACTTC
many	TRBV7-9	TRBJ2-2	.	CASSPPQGRLELFF	TGTGCCAGCAGCCCACCCCAGGGGAGGTTGGAGCTGTTTTTT
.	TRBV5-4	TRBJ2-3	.	CSSSPLTADIQYF	TGTTCCAGCAGCCCCCTCACCGCAGATATACAGTATTTT
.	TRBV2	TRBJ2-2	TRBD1	CASKQTGIGTGELFF	TGTGCCAGCAAACAGACAGGGATAGGCACCGGGGAGCTGTTTTTT
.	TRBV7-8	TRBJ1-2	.	CAGSIASVGYGYTF	TGTGCCGGCAGCATAGCGTCAGTGGGCTATGGCTACACCTTC
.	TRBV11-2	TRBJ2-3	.	CASSWVTETQYF	TGTGCCAGTAGCTGGGTCACAGAAACGCAATATTTT
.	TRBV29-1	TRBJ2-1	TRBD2	CSVDWGGSYYEQFF	TGCAGCGTTGACTGGGGAGGGAGTTACTATGAGCAGTTCTTC
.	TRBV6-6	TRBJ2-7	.	CASNLPGHVYEQYF	TGTGCCAGCAACCTACCGGGACATGTATACGAGCAGTACTTC
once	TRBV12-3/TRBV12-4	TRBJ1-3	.	CDCGSSASRNTIYF	TGTGACTGTGGGTCCTCGGCCTCCCGAAACACCATATATTTT
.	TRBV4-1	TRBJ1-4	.	CASTGSYPTNEKLSF	TGTGCCAGCACGGGGAGCTACCCAACTAATGAAAAACTGTCTTTT
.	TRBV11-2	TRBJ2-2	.	CASSLARGISGELLF	TGTGCCAGCAGCTTGGCCAGGGGAATATCCGGGGAGCTGCTTTTT
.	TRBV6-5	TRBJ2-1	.	CASRLGISYNEQFF	TGTGCCAGCAGACTAGGGATATCCTACAATGAGCAGTTCTTC
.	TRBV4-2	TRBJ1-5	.	CAGSHDLTSYQPQHF	TGTGCCGGCAGCCATGACCTCACTAGCTATCAGCCCCAGCATTTT
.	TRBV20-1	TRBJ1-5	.	CSARDIRVAGSFAQSQHF	TGCAGTGCTAGAGATATTCGTGTTGCGGGTTCCTTCGCTCAGTCCCAGCATTTT
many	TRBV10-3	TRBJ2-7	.	CAISEGGNYEQYF	TGTGCCATCAGTGAGGGGGGGAACTACGAGCAGTACTTC
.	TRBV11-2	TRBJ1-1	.	CPGSLPLSTEAFF	TGTCCCGGCAGCTTACCGCTGAGCACTGAAGCTTTCTTT
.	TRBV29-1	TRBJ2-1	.	CNVEDGTGRRNNEQFF	TGCAACGTTGAAGATGGGACGGGACGACGAAACAATGAGCAGTTCTTC
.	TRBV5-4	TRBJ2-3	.	CASNLVSVYQTDTLYF	TGTGCCAGCAACTTGGTTAGTGTCTACCAGACAGATACCCTGTATTTT
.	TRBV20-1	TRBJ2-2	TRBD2	CSARPSGRGGTGEPFF	TGCAGTGCTAGACCTAGCGGGAGGGGTGGCACCGGGGAACCGTTTTTT
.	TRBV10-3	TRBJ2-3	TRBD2	CPISLDITSGSSIDTQYF	TGTCCCATCAGCCTCGACATTACTAGCGGGAGTAGCATAGATACGCAGTATTTT
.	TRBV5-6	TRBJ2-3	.	CASSLAGQVVVTQYF	TGTGCCAGCAGCTTGGCGGGGCAGGTGGTGGTTACGCAGTATTTT
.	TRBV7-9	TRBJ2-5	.	CASSLVPRHQETQYF	TGTGCCAGCAGCTTAGTTCCCCGGCACCAAGAGACCCAGTACTTC
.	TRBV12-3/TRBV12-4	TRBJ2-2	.	CASSLMTGYTGELFF	TGTGCCAGCAGTTTAATGACTGGGTACACCGGGGAGCTGTTTTTT
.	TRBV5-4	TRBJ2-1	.	CASNSEPRDGGFF	TGTGCCAGTAACTCCGAACCCCGAGATGGGGGGTTCTTC
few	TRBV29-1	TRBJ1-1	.	CNIVETSTEAFF	TGTAACATCGTTGAGACGAGCACTGAAGCTTTCTTT
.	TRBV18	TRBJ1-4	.	CASSPPSNSNEKLFF	TGTGCCAGCTCACCACCGAGTAACTCGAATGAAAAACTGTTTTTT
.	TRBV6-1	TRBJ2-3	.	CASSPQGGEGAVTQYF	TGTGCCAGCAGTCCTCAAGGAGGGGAAGGCGCAGTTACGCAGTATTTT
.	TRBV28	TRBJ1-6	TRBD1	CASSSYGTGNSPLHF	TGTGCCAGCAGTTCCTACGGGACAGGGAATTCACCGCTCCACTTT
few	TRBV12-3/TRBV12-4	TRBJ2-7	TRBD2	CASRTSRTYEQYF	TGTGCCAGTCGGACTAGCAGAACCTACGAGCAATACTTC
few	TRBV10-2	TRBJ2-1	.	CASMDLLEQYNEQFF	TGCGCCAGCATGGACCTACTAGAACAGTACAATGAGCAGTTCTTC
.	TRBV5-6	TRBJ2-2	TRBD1	CASSLGPGQGRTGELFF	TGTGCCAGCAGTTTGGGCCCGGGACAGGGGAGAACCGGGGAACTGTTTTTT
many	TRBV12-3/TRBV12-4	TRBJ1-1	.	CASSKNVGNTEAFF	TGTGCCAGCAGCAAAAACGTGGGAAACACTGAAGCTTTCTTT
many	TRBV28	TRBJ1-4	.	CASSLDGVSTNEKLFF	TGTGCCAGCAGTTTAGATGGAGTTTCAACTAATGAAAAACTGTTTTTT
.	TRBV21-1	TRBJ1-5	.	CASSKSRLQGAPDRPQHF	TGTGCCAGCAGCAAATCCCGGCTACAGGGGGCGCCTGACCGGCCCCAGCATTTT
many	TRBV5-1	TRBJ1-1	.	CASSLGNEAELNTEAFF	TGCGCCAGCAGCTTGGGCAATGAGGCAGAATTGAACACTGAAGCTTTCTTT
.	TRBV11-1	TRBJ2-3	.	CASSLGLGGPGDAQYF	TGTGCCAGCAGCTTAGGCCTTGGCGGACCCGGGGATGCGCAGTATTTT
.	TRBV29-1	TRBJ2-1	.	CGAIGTGNEHFF	TGCGGCGCTATAGGTACAGGGAATGAGCACTTCTTC
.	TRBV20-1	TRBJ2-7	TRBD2	CSARNSGSLYEQCF	TGCAGTGCTAGGAATAGCGGGAGCTTGTACGAGCAGTGCTTC
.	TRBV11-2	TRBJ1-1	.	CATSPGVQHWAFF	TGTGCCACCAGTCCGGGGGTGCAGCACTGGGCTTTCTTT
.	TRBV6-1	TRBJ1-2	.	CASVANLYGYAF	TGTGCCAGCGTGGCAAACCTCTATGGCTACGCCTTC
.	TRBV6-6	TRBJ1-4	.	CASRSEAILFF	TGTGCCAGCAGATCGGAAGCAATACTGTTTTTT
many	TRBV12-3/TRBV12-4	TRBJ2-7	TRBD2	CASSKTTSGRYEQYF	TGTGCCAGCAGTAAAACGACTAGCGGGAGATACGAGCAGTACTTC
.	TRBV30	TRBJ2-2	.	CAWKPGPNTGDLFF	TGTGCCTGGAAACCTGGACCGAACACCGGGGACCTATTTTTT
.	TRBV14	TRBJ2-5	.	CASSQSGGRTAQYF	TGTGCCAGCAGCCAGTCCGGGGGCCGCACGGCCCAGTACTTC
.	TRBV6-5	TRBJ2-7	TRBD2	CASNYATPGLAALYEQYF	TGTGCCAGCAATTATGCGACCCCTGGACTAGCGGCCCTCTACGAGCAGTACTTC
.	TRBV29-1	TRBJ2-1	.	CSVEGPSGVELVNEQFF	TGCAGCGTCGAAGGTCCCTCAGGGGTGGAATTGGTCAATGAGCAGTTCTTC
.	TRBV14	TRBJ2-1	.	CARSRVAFNEKFF	TGTGCCCGCAGCCGCGTCGCCTTCAATGAGAAGTTCTTC
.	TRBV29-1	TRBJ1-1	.	CSVVEDALGTEAFF	TGCAGCGTTGTAGAGGATGCTTTAGGCACTGAAGCTTTCTTT
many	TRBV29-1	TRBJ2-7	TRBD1	CSVEGQYYEQYF	TGCAGCGTTGAGGGACAGTACTACGAGCAGTACTTC
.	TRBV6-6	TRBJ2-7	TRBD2	CASTTRTSSYEQYF	TGTGCTAGCACCACCAGGACTAGTTCCTACGAGCAGTACTTC